This T cell receptor beta chain is drawn from a study of beta chain features in type 1 diabetes (dated by TCRdb to between 2017 and 2018). Background for the entire study: Mean age, gender distribution, total cell number and subset yield did not differ between patients and healthy donors. A total of around 100 million sorted cells were examined across all samples, and RNA yield correlated strongly with the number of cells per subset. In the study, TCRB repertoires of sorted circulating CD4+ T cell subsets from recently diagnosed type 1 diabetes patients were compared with those of matched healthy donors. Naive and central memory subsets were obtained from all 30 or so donors, but regulatory and stem cell-like memory subsets were isolated from only 8 patients and roughly 8 healthy donors. Overall study results and their limits: Type 1 diabetes patients showed a moderate but significant shortening of TCRB CDR3 length in all four CD4+ subsets. PCR may preferentially amplify shorter templates, but because patient and control samples were amplified and corrected together, any resulting skew would affect both groups equally. Sequencing cDNA rather than genomic DNA could over-represent highly expressing activated cells, although activation and CD3 levels did not differ between groups. Patients with type 1 diabetes made fewer insertions and deleted more nucleotides at VDJ recombination sites, implying thymic rearrangement abnormalities. Because the HLA sub-analyses included only small numbers of individuals, any influence of HLA type on TCRB rearrangement was left unresolved. Naive, central memory and regulatory TCRB repertoires appeared more similar among patients than among healthy donors.

CDR1 MNHEY and CDR2 SMNVEV were looked up in the germline V gene (reference sequence). Taken from cysteine to phenylalanine, the CDR3 has 16 residues. This entry keeps only the CDR3 DNA: 48 bases, framed from base 1. The V and J ends are trimmed by 6 bases and 4 bases, leaving 21 bases between them. A remark on this clone: The clone's antigen remains unknown. No per-base quality is available; no much larger clone lies one base away.

The entire isolated RNA was reverse transcribed using the High Capacity cDNA Reverse Transcription Kit, and thus expressed TCRB transcripts were sequenced. Naive, central memory and regulatory T cell samples underwent deep immunoSEQ sequencing, averaging around 3.7 million total reads per sample. After sorted cells were lysed in RLT buffer, RNA was extracted with DNase-treated RNeasy Micro or Mini kits, with the choice depending on cell number. Each cell subset was processed separately to prevent cross-contamination, with patient and healthy donor samples processed together. The immunoSEQ multiplex PCR was used to amplify TCRB sequences from cDNA, generating 87-bp fragments that spanned the CDR3 region. Amplicons were sequenced on the Illumina HiSeq platform. The source study handled its data this way. PCR bias was corrected computationally using synthetic template baselines, and reads within Hamming distance 2 were collapsed, with unmergeable singletons discarded. Reads were aligned against IMGT to assign V, D and J genes, CDR3 length and insertions or deletions at six rearrangement sites. Within each subset, clonotype counts were normalized to sorted cell number, after which true diversity and Gini coefficients were computed with the tcR R package. The overlap coefficient, calculated on TCRB nucleotide sequences, was used to measure repertoire sharing. TCRdb took over this immuneACCESS table, retaining in-frame rearrangements with V and J assigned. Such tables are incomplete; in checked studies, under half of the missing clones stem from an unresolved V gene, and the remainder is unexplained. The D gene and trimming were derived from the DNA, and the V and J assignments and clone size from that table. This sample comprises 300,000 to 350,000 clones, approximately 10% of them detected only once. Roughly 1% of the sample rests with the top ten.

A single peripheral blood draw of approximately 100 mL on average was collected from each donor into heparinised tubes. A BD FACSAria II and a panel including CD45RO, CCR7, CD25, CD127, CD95 and CD27 were used to sort naive, central memory, regulatory and stem cell-like memory CD4+ T cells. A purity above 98% was achieved for all sorted populations. Right away, PBMCs were isolated by Lymphoprep density gradient centrifugation and were stained directly, with no culture step. Samples were stained and sorted in pairs, with one healthy donor and one patient per experiment, so that batch effects were minimized.

The sequence came from a young man with type 1 diabetes. Material: central memory CD4+ T cells from blood. The chain joins TRBV27 to TRBJ1-2; the D gene remains uncertain. The DNA sequence is given as TGTGCCAGCAGGGTATCCGGGCGCACCGCCCGCTATGGCTACACCTTC. It is translated as CASRVSGRTARYGYTF.